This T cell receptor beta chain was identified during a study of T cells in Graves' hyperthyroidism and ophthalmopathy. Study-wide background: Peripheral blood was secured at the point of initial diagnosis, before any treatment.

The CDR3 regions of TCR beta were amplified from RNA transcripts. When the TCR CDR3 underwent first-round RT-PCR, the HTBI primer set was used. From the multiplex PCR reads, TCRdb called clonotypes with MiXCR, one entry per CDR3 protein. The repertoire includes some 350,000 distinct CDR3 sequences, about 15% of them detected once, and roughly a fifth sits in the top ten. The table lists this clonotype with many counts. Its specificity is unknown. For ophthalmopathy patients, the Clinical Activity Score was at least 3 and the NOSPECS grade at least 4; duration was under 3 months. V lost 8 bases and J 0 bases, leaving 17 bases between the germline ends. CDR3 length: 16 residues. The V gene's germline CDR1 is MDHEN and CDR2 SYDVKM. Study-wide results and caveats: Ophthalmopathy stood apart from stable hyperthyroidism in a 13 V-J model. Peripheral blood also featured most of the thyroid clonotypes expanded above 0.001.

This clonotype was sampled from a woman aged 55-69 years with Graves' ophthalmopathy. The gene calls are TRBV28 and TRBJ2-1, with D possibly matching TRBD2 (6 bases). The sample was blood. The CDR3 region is CASGTLAASSYNEQFF. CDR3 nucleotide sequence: TGTGCCAGCGGAACATTAGCGGCAAGCTCCTACAATGAGCAGTTCTTC.